The present TCR beta chain was sequenced within a study of blood T cell repertoires in COVID-19. Looking at the study overall: The study drew acute and convalescent COVID-19 samples from the United States, Italy and Spain. The analysed material was cDNA or gDNA that came from T cells, B-cell-depleted T cells, or PBMCs.

In the authors' methods: Counts of nucleated cells, estimated from reference gene primer amplification, were obtained. Repertoires were generated with immunoSEQ multiplex PCR, while TCRdb's copy carries only in-frame clones and drops some. The V and J calls and clone size were taken over from that table, and D and trimming were inferred from the DNA. The table records 200,000 to 250,000 clones, approximately 87% of them present only once. This CDR3 is built from 12 residues. The specimen was peripheral blood. This sequence joins TRBV21-1 and TRBJ1-2; TRBD1 is the table's D call and was not checked against the DNA. TRBV21-1 is listed as a pseudogene. This receptor was identified in a woman aged 45-65 years with acute or convalescent COVID-19. CDR3 DNA sequence: TGTGCCAGCAGGACCACAGGGGATGGCTACACCTTC. Residues: CASRTTGDGYTF.